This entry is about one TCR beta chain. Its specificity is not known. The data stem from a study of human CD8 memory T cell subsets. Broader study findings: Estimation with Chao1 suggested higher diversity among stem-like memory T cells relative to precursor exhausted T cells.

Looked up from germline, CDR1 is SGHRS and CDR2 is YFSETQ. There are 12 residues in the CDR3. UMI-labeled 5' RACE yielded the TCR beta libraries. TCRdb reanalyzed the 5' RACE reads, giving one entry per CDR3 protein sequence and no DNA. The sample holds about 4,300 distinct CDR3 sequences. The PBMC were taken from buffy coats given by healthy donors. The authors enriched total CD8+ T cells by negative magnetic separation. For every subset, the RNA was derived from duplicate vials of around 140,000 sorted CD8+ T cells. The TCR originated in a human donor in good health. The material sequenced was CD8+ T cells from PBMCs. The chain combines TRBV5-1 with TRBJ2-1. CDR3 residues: CASSPTYNEQFF. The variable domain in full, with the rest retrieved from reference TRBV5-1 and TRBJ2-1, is KAGVTQTPRYLIKTRGQQVTLSCSPISGHRSVSWYQQTPGQGLQFLFEYFSETQRNKGNFPGRFSGRQFSNSRSEMNVSTLELGDSALYLCASSPTYNEQFFGPGTRLTVL.